These 27 T cell receptor beta chains were sequenced from one sample in a study of CD8+ T cells in alopecia areata. The treatment is: oral pan-JAK inhibitor, 5-10 mg twice daily. Reverse transcribed after extraction, RNA yielded cDNA as the sequencing template. Method: immunoSEQ multiplex PCR; TCRdb's copy keeps in-frame clones and lacks some. The sample lists about 200,000 clones, 45% to 75% occurring once. Sequences were derived from CD4+ T cells sorted from blood, sampled at week 4, from a patient treated with tofacitinib. The receptors shown here come from a human donor with alopecia areata.

The chain carries TRBV6-6 and TRBJ1-5; maybe TRBD1 (6 bases). Trimming removed 5 bases from V and 3 bases from J, with 14 bases in between. The CDR3 runs 15 residues. Germline loops: CDR1 MNHNY, CDR2 SVGAGI (reference sequence). The CDR3 nucleotides read TGTGCCAGCAGTCCCGAACAGGGTACCAATCAGCCCCAGCATTTT. Its protein product is CASSPEQGTNQPQHF.

The chain links TRBV5-1 to TRBJ2-5; D perhaps matches TRBD1 (6 bases). Deletions cut 4 bases from V and 4 bases from J, with 14 bases between. Germline V gene lookup returns CDR1 SGHRS and CDR2 YFSETQ. The CDR3 totals 14 residues. CDR3 in DNA: TGCGCCAGCAGCCCCCCGACAGGATCAGAGACCCAGTACTTC. Amino acid sequence: CASSPPTGSETQYF.

V gene TRBV30 combines with J gene TRBJ1-1; the match to TRBD1 covers 10 bases. The V and J ends lost 3 bases and 11 bases, in that order; junction bases with no gene match: 12. The CDR3 extends over 14 amino acids. Looked up from germline, CDR1 is GTSNPN and CDR2 is SVGIG (reference sequence). DNA for the CDR3: TGTGCCTGGAGAGGAGACAGGGGGCCCAAGGAGGCTTTCTTT. Protein: CAWRGDRGPKEAFF. The variable domain in full, with the rest retrieved from reference TRBV30 and TRBJ1-1, is SQTIHQWPATLVQPVGSPLSLECTVEGTSNPNLYWYRQAAGRGLQLLFYSVGIGQISSEVPQNLSASRPQDRQFILSSKKLLLSDSGFYLCAWRGDRGPKEAFFGQGTRLTVV.

J is TRBJ1-5 and V is TRBV30, with 9 bases fitting TRBD1. CDR3 length equals 17 residues. V trimming: 1 base; J trimming: 6 bases; junction bases outside the gene matches: 13. The germline gives CDR1 GTSNPN, CDR2 SVGIG (reference sequence). As DNA, the CDR3 is TGTGCCTGGAGTGCGGACAGGGGCGCGGGGATGGGTCAGCCCCAGCATTTT. It encodes CAWSADRGAGMGQPQHF.

The V and J genes are TRBV4-1 and TRBJ1-1; 7 bases align to TRBD1. The germline V gene has CDR1 MGHRA and CDR2 YSYEKL. This CDR3 spans 17 amino acids. J was trimmed by 0 bases and V by 3 bases; bases with no gene match: 10. CDR3 region: CASSHSETGNMNTEAFF. The CDR3 DNA follows: TGCGCCAGCAGCCATTCGGAGACAGGGAACATGAACACTGAAGCTTTCTTT.

This rearrangement joins TRBV6-6 to TRBJ2-7, with TRBD2 identical over 8 bases. V dropped 6 bases and J dropped 0; count of bases not matched to a gene: 1. This CDR3 spans 13 amino acids. Germline V gives CDR1 MNHNY, CDR2 SVGAGI (reference sequence). The CDR3 coding sequence is TGTGCCAGCAGGCGGGGGGCCTCCTACGAGCAGTACTTC. Translated, it gives CASRRGASYEQYF.

The chain recombines TRBV2 with TRBJ1-2, with 7 bases matching TRBD1. This CDR3 has 15 residues. Trimming removed 3 bases from V and 1 base from J; junction bases left unmatched: 5. CDR1 and CDR2 from the germline V gene are SNHLY and FYNNEI. The DNA of the CDR3 is TGTGCCAGCAGTGAGGAGGGGACAGTTAACTATGGCTACACCTTC. This sequence encodes CASSEEGTVNYGYTF.

This clone has a single count. The sample contains more than one DNA sequence encoding this CDR3. The chain joins TRBV30 to TRBJ2-3; D call uncertain. CDR1 is GTSNPN, CDR2 SVGIG, per germline (reference sequence). The CDR3 totals 13 residues. V gave up 0 bases and J gave up 1 base, with 5 bases separating them. The CDR3: CAWSVLGTDTQYF. The CDR3 coding sequence is TGTGCCTGGAGTGTTCTGGGCACAGATACGCAGTATTTT.

The chain is built from TRBV5-1 and TRBJ1-2; perhaps TRBD1 as D (5 bases). Trimming removed 4 bases at V and 9 bases at J, with 22 bases between. Germline V lookup: CDR1 SGHRS, CDR2 YFSETQ. The CDR3 contains 15 residues. The CDR3 nucleotides are TGCGCCAGCAGCCCGAAGACAGCCCGGAGCGGCAGCTACACCTTC. This gives the protein CASSPKTARSGSYTF.

This clone was picked up a small number of times. The rearrangement links TRBV28 to TRBJ2-1; either TRBD1 or TRBD2 may fit D (5 bases each). The CDR3 spans 11 residues. Deletions cut 4 bases from V and 10 bases from J, with 8 bases between. The V gene's germline CDR1 is MDHEN and CDR2 SYDVKM. The CDR3 nucleotides read TGTGCCAGCAGTTCCCGGGACGAGCAGTTCTTC. Its protein is CASSSRDEQFF. The variable domain in full, completed from reference TRBV28 and TRBJ2-1, reads DVKVTQSSRYLVKRTGEKVFLECVQDMDHENMFWYRQDPGLGLRLIYFSYDVKMKEKGDIPEGYSVSREKKERFSLILESASTNQTSMYLCASSSRDEQFFGPGTRLTVL.

The count of this clone is one. The CDR3 reads CSAARGITYNEQFF. CDR3 DNA sequence: TGCAGCGCGGCCCGGGGGATCACCTACAATGAGCAGTTCTTC. V usage is TRBV29-1 and J usage is TRBJ2-1; D might be TRBD2 (6 bases). Trimming shortened V by 7 bases and J by 2 bases, and 15 bases separated the two germline ends. Per germline, CDR1 SQVTM and CDR2 ANQGSEA. The CDR3 contains 14 residues.

The chain combines TRBV7-9 with TRBJ2-1; 7 bases line up with TRBD1. The CDR3 runs to 13 residues. Germline assignment: CDR1 SEHNR and CDR2 FQNEAQ (reference sequence). V was pared by 5 bases and J by 4 bases, with 2 bases of the junction left unmatched. DNA for the CDR3: TGTGCCAGCAGCCCGGGACAGTACAATGAGCAGTTCTTC. It translates to CASSPGQYNEQFF.

This rearrangement joins TRBV30 to TRBJ2-2; TRBD1 might be the D (6 bases). Trimming stripped 5 bases from V and 0 bases from J, with 13 bases between. The germline CDR1 and CDR2 sequences are GTSNPN and SVGIG (reference sequence). The CDR3 loop spans 15 amino acids. The DNA for the CDR3 is TGTGCCTGGGCAGGGGAGCTGTCGAACACCGGGGAGCTGTTTTTT. Amino acid sequence: CAWAGELSNTGELFF.

J is TRBJ2-7 and V is TRBV4-2; D remains unclear. Germline-derived CDR1 and CDR2 are LGHNA and YNFKEQ. The CDR3 contains 12 residues. V was cut by 4 bases and J by 3 bases, with 7 bases left in between. The CDR3 is CASSPSRYEQYF. Written as DNA, the CDR3 is TGTGCCAGCAGCCCTTCCCGCTACGAGCAGTACTTC.

The CDR3 sequence: CAWSVKPGQGPNTEAFF. CDR3 nucleotides: TGTGCCTGGAGTGTAAAGCCGGGACAGGGCCCAAACACTGAAGCTTTCTTT. This chain uses TRBV30 with TRBJ1-1, with 9 positions matching TRBD1. With V trimmed by 0 bases and J by 2 bases, 10 bases remained unmatched. The CDR3 has 17 amino acids. Germline V gene sequence: CDR1 GTSNPN, CDR2 SVGIG (reference sequence).

The rearrangement joins TRBV30 to TRBJ1-5; D uncertain. With 2 bases removed from V and 0 bases from J, the gap between germline ends came to 8 bases. CDR3 length: 14 amino acids. Germline V gives CDR1 GTSNPN, CDR2 SVGIG (reference sequence). The CDR3 bases are TGTGCCTGGAGTTTGGGGAATAGCAATCAGCCCCAGCATTTT. It encodes CAWSLGNSNQPQHF.

DNA for the CDR3: TGTGCCAGCAGTCGGAGAACGCAAGAGACCCAGTACTTC. Its protein product is CASSRRTQETQYF. The J gene is TRBJ2-5, the V gene TRBV7-2; D is undetermined. Trimming pared 6 bases from V and 2 bases from J, leaving 10 bases between. This CDR3 is built from 13 residues. Germline CDR1 and CDR2: SGHTA and FQGNSA.

This clone occurred a few times. V and J are TRBV9 and TRBJ1-2, with D tentatively TRBD1 (6 bases). V was shortened by 7 bases and J by 13 bases, with 17 bases between the two germline ends. Germline V lookup: CDR1 SGDLS, CDR2 YYNGEE. The CDR3 covers 11 residues. This chain's CDR3 is CASGREQGCTF. The CDR3 coding sequence is TGTGCCAGCGGTCGCGAACAGGGATGCACCTTC. The full variable domain, its missing parts supplied by reference TRBV9 and TRBJ1-2, is DSGVTQTPKHLITATGQRVTLRCSPRSGDLSVYWYQQSLDQGLQFLIQYYNGEERAKGNILERFSAQQFPDLHSELNLSSLELGDSALYFCASGREQGCTFGSGTRLTVV.

V gene TRBV30 combines with J gene TRBJ1-6; D is unclear. The CDR3 totals 15 residues. Trimming left V 3 bases short and J 0 bases short, with 9 bases between. Germline V CDR1 and CDR2: GTSNPN, SVGIG (reference sequence). The CDR3 region has the DNA TGTGCCTGGAGCCTGGTTGGCTCCTATAATTCACCCCTCCACTTT. Its protein product is CAWSLVGSYNSPLHF.

This clone was picked up a small number of times. The chain employs TRBV18 and TRBJ2-1; 8 bases are a match to TRBD1. Germline CDR1 and CDR2: KGHSH and LQKENI. The CDR3 extends over 14 amino acids. The V segment lost 6 bases and the J segment 3 bases; nucleotides outside the gene matches: 4. The CDR3 nucleotides read TGTGCCAGCTCCGAGACAGGGGACTACAATGAGCAGTTCTTC. This codes for CASSETGDYNEQFF.

The CDR3 loop is CASSLAGGPADTQYF. CDR3 DNA sequence: TGTGCCAGCAGTCTAGCGGGGGGGCCAGCAGATACGCAGTATTTT. The V and J genes are TRBV4-2 and TRBJ2-3; 12 bases fit TRBD2. This CDR3 region has 15 residues. Per the germline V gene, CDR1 is LGHNA and CDR2 is YNFKEQ. Germline trimming cut 6 bases from V and 4 bases from J; bases unmatched to any gene: 5.

The CDR3 loop is CASSIGTNYGYTF. As DNA, the CDR3 is TGTGCCAGTAGTATCGGGACAAACTATGGCTACACCTTC. V usage is TRBV19 and J usage is TRBJ1-2; D is perhaps TRBD1 (6 bases). The CDR3 covers 13 residues. Germline V gene lookup returns CDR1 LNHDA and CDR2 SQIVND (reference sequence). Trimming took 3 bases from V and 2 from J, leaving 7 bases between them.

CDR3 sequence reads: CASSLMGAHSNQPQHF. The CDR3 DNA follows: TGTGCCAGCAGTTTAATGGGGGCGCATAGCAATCAGCCCCAGCATTTT. The chain links TRBV28 to TRBJ1-5; a possible D gene is TRBD1 (6 bases). Trimming shortened V by 2 bases and J by 0 bases, and 11 bases separated the two germline ends. CDR1 and CDR2 from the germline V gene are MDHEN and SYDVKM. This CDR3 is 16 amino acids long.

This clone has more than one count but fewer than ten. The chain uses TRBV10-3 and TRBJ2-2, with unresolved D. Trimming shortened V by 0 bases and J by 4 bases, and 18 bases separated the two germline ends. The germline CDR1 and CDR2 sequences are ENHRY and SYGVKD. The CDR3 is made up of 18 amino acids. In DNA form, the CDR3 reads TGTGCCATCAGTGAGTCTTTCCGCGGAATCGGCGGCACCGGGGAGCTGTTTTTT. Protein: CAISESFRGIGGTGELFF.

The chain links TRBV30 to TRBJ1-5; 8 nucleotides agree with TRBD1. J was trimmed by 4 bases and V by 1 base; bases with no gene match: 6. The CDR3 totals 15 residues. CDR1 and CDR2 from the germline V gene are GTSNPN and SVGIG (reference sequence). The CDR3 coding sequence is TGTGCCTGGAGTGACGGACAGGGTAGGAATCAGCCCCAGCATTTT. This codes for CAWSDGQGRNQPQHF.

This chain connects TRBV30 to TRBJ1-1; no clear D. The CDR3 is 11 residues long. V was shortened by 3 bases and J by 3 bases, with 5 bases between the two germline ends. Per the germline V gene, CDR1 is GTSNPN and CDR2 is SVGIG (reference sequence). The DNA of the CDR3 is TGTGCCTGGAGCGGGGACACTGAAGCTTTCTTT. It codes for CAWSGDTEAFF.

A single count supports this clone. The chain uses TRBV4-1 and TRBJ2-2; D may be TRBD1 (6 bases). The germline V gene encodes CDR1 MGHRA and CDR2 YSYEKL. The CDR3 has 16 amino acids. Deletions cut 8 bases from V and 2 bases from J, with 18 bases between. The CDR3 protein is CASRPLGGPNTGELFF. The CDR3 DNA is TGCGCCAGCCGCCCCTTAGGGGGTCCTAACACCGGGGAGCTGTTTTTT.